The 20 T cell receptor beta chains reported below all come from one sample, sequenced in a study of CD8+CD57+ T cells in acquired aplastic anemia (dated by TCRdb to 2017 to 2018). Patients chosen for sequencing had shown expansion of CD8+CD57+ cells by flow cytometry. TCRdb records Illumina HiSeq 2000 as the sequencer. Genomic DNA was used as template for profiling of TCR beta VDJ combinations and CDR3 sequences. TCRdb handled the public reads itself, with Q25 trimming in fastp and clone calling in MiXCR, and kept productive beta chains. Each record represents a unique CDR3 protein, reported with the most common genes and DNA among its rows. The sample table lists some 140,000 distinct CDR3 sequences, around half of them with a count of one. Approximately 12% of the sample goes to the ten largest clones. The material sequenced was sorted CD4+, CD8+, or CD8+CD57+ T cells (not recorded which) from PBMCs. These receptors all come from a human donor with aplastic anemia.

This clonotype has a single count. The V and J genes are TRBV7-9 and TRBJ1-6; possible D gene TRBD1, 5 bases. With 2 bases removed from V and 8 bases from J, the gap between germline ends came to 10 bases. CDR3 length equals 14 residues. CDR1 and CDR2 (germline): SEHNR, FQNEAQ (reference sequence). CDR3 sequence reads: CASSLQGVDSPLHF. CDR3 DNA sequence: TGTGCCAGCAGCTTACAGGGAGTTGATTCACCCCTCCACTTT.

The chain is built from TRBV19 and TRBJ2-2; 7 bases align to TRBD2. The CDR3 has 15 residues. With V trimmed by 4 bases and J by 1 base, 3 bases remained unmatched. From germline, CDR1 is LNHDA and CDR2 SQIVND (reference sequence). Written as DNA, the CDR3 is TGTGCCAGTAGTAGTCGCGGGGGGAACACCGGGGAGCTGTTTTTT. Protein sequence: CASSSRGGNTGELFF. The full variable domain, in which reference TRBV19 and TRBJ2-2 provide the parts outside the CDR3, is DGGITQSPKYLFRKEGQNVTLSCEQNLNHDAMYWYRQDPGQGLRLIYYSQIVNDFQKGDIAEGYSVSREKKESFPLTVTSAQKNPTAFYLCASSSRGGNTGELFFGEGSRLTVL.

V and J are TRBV2 and TRBJ1-6; 10 bases are a match to TRBD1. With V trimmed by 8 bases and J by 10 bases, 2 bases remained unmatched. There are 12 residues in the CDR3. The germline V gene has CDR1 SNHLY and CDR2 FYNNEI. CDR3 amino acids: CASWTGGSPLHF. As DNA, the CDR3 is TGTGCCAGCTGGACAGGGGGGTCACCCCTCCACTTT.

This chain joins TRBV10-3 and TRBJ1-2, with 7 bases identical to TRBD1. V was pared by 0 bases and J by 4 bases, with 5 bases of the junction left unmatched. This CDR3 region has 15 residues. Germline loops: CDR1 ENHRY, CDR2 SYGVKD. The CDR3 here is CAISESQGDGYGYTF. In nucleotides, the CDR3 is TGTGCCATCAGTGAGTCTCAGGGGGATGGCTATGGCTACACCTTC.

There are many counts of this clonotype. The J gene is TRBJ2-2, the V gene TRBV12-3 or TRBV12-4; D might be TRBD1 or TRBD2, each matching 6 bases. With 6 bases removed from V and 6 bases from J, the gap between germline ends came to 8 bases. The CDR3 contains 12 residues. CDR3 region: CASRRGAGELFF. In DNA, the CDR3 is TGTGCCAGCAGGAGGGGGGCCGGGGAGCTGTTTTTT.

This clonotype has at least ten counts. The rearrangement links TRBV6-5 to TRBJ1-1; 8 nucleotides match TRBD1. Germline assignment: CDR1 MNHEY and CDR2 SVGAGI. The V gene end was trimmed by 5 bases and the J gene end by 6 bases; junction bases not matched to a gene: 2. The CDR3 has 12 residues. As DNA, the CDR3 is TGTGCCAGCAGTGCGGGACAGGCTGAAGCTTTCTTT. Amino acids: CASSAGQAEAFF.

This clonotype showed up many times. This chain uses TRBV6-4 with TRBJ1-2; D is undetermined. The CDR3 is 12 residues long. Deletions cut 3 bases from V and 4 bases from J, with 6 bases between. Germline CDR1 MRHNA, CDR2 SNTAGT. For the CDR3, the DNA is TGTGCCAGCAGTGATGGGATCTATGGCTACACCTTC. This sequence encodes CASSDGIYGYTF.

This clonotype appeared a few times. The V call is TRBV10-2, the J call TRBJ2-7; D is ambiguous. Germline V gene lookup returns CDR1 WSHSY and CDR2 SAAADI. Trimming left V 6 bases short and J 4 bases short, with 10 bases between. The CDR3 length is 12 residues. The CDR3 sequence is CASRQQIYEQYF. The CDR3 bases are TGCGCCAGCAGGCAACAGATTTACGAGCAGTACTTC.

This clonotype was seen a handful of times. V is TRBV29-1 and J is TRBJ1-2; D perhaps matches TRBD1 (5 bases). Germline V gene sequence: CDR1 SQVTM, CDR2 ANQGSEA. CDR3 length: 13 residues. Trimming removed 3 bases at V and 4 bases at J, with 12 bases between. The CDR3: CSVEMGDGYGYTF. CDR3 in DNA: TGCAGCGTTGAGATGGGGGACGGCTATGGCTACACCTTC.

As to this clonotype: Mismatch with germline at one junction end may stem from a read error. The chain uses TRBV20-1 and TRBJ1-1; D is undetermined. Germline CDR1 is DFQATT and CDR2 is SNEGSKA (reference sequence). The CDR3 contains 12 residues. The CDR3 DNA reads TGCAGTGCTAGAGTGGGTGACACTGAAGCTTGCTTT. Its translation: CSARVGDTEACF.

This clonotype showed up just once. This sequence joins TRBV6-4 and TRBJ2-7; D not resolved. Germline loops: CDR1 MRHNA, CDR2 SNTAGT. The CDR3 has 11 residues. The V and J ends lost 3 bases and 6 bases respectively, with 6 bases between them. The CDR3: CASSEAAEQYF. The CDR3, as DNA: TGTGCCAGCAGTGAGGCGGCCGAGCAGTACTTC.

This clonotype was counted ten times or more. CDR3: CASSDGGTSGDPTREQFF. Here the CDR3 DNA reads TGCGCCAGCAGTGATGGGGGGACTAGCGGGGACCCCACACGCGAGCAGTTCTTC. The genes are TRBV10-2 and TRBJ2-1; 13 bases are shared with TRBD2. This CDR3 spans 18 amino acids. Germline values: CDR1 WSHSY, CDR2 SAAADI. V lost 3 bases and J lost 10; bases outside the gene matches: 15.

The chain has TRBV11-2 and TRBJ2-1; 9 nucleotides agree with TRBD2. Germline-derived CDR1 and CDR2 are SGHAT and FQNNGV. V shed 3 bases, J shed 11 bases, and the junction held 5 bases outside the gene matches. The CDR3 totals 13 residues. The CDR3 region has the DNA TGTGCCAGCAGCTTTTGGGCGGGGGGGAAGCAGTTCTTC. This gives the protein CASSFWAGGKQFF.

This chain uses TRBV7-8 with TRBJ1-2; TRBD1 matches 10 bases. CDR3 length equals 15 residues. The germline CDR1 and CDR2 sequences are SGHVS and FQNEAQ. The ends lost 4 bases at V and 8 bases at J; junction bases unmatched: 10. This CDR3 reads CASSYRTGTGEGYTF. CDR3 sequence (DNA): TGTGCCAGCAGCTACCGAACCGGGACAGGGGAAGGCTACACCTTC.

This clonotype showed up just a few times. Germline is not matched at one junction end, which may reflect a read error. CDR3 sequence: CASSLGGGGTNTQYF. CDR3 in DNA: TGTGCCAGCAGCTTGGGCGGGGGGGGCACAAATACGCAGTATTTT. The chain employs TRBV7-6 and TRBJ2-3; 9 bases agree with TRBD2. This CDR3 has 15 residues. Germline CDR1 is SGHVS and CDR2 is FNYEAQ.

V is TRBV4-2 and J is TRBJ1-1; D is undetermined. Germline V lookup: CDR1 LGHNA, CDR2 YNFKEQ. The CDR3 has 14 residues. The V and J ends lost 6 bases and 0 bases respectively, with 11 bases between them. CDR3 sequence (DNA): TGTGCCAGCAGTTTTGAGGGATTGAACACTGAAGCTTTCTTT. Protein product: CASSFEGLNTEAFF.

This clonotype turned up a few times. The V and J genes are TRBV19 and TRBJ1-1; 9 nucleotides match TRBD1. J lost 4 bases, V lost 6 bases, and 3 bases had no gene match. The CDR3 contains 13 residues. Germline CDR1 LNHDA, CDR2 SQIVND (reference sequence). CDR3 nucleotides: TGTGCCAGTAGGGACAGGGGCGCCACTGAAGCTTTCTTT. Protein: CASRDRGATEAFF.

The chain is built from TRBV29-1 and TRBJ2-2; no clear D. Between the trimmed V and J ends, which lost 7 bases and 0 bases, there was a span of 9 bases. This CDR3 contains 13 residues. Germline V lookup: CDR1 SQVTM, CDR2 ANQGSEA. The CDR3 is CSAWNTNTGELFF. The CDR3 DNA reads TGCAGCGCGTGGAATACGAACACCGGGGAGCTGTTTTTT.

For this clonotype: A much larger clone lies a single base off, so this may be a read error. The chain joins TRBV4-1 to TRBJ2-3; no definite D call. The CDR3 loop spans 15 amino acids. Germline CDR1 MGHRA, CDR2 YSYEKL. V was clipped by 4 bases and J by 1 base, with 12 bases between them. The CDR3 bases are TGCGCCAGCAGCCTCCAAGTACCACGCACAGATACGCAGTATTTT. Protein sequence: CASSLQVPRTDTQYF.

The chain employs TRBV5-4 and TRBJ2-7; no clear D. The CDR3 totals 13 residues. CDR1 and CDR2 (germline): SGHNT, YYREEE (reference sequence). V lost 0 bases and J 0 bases, leaving 4 bases between the germline ends. CDR3 nucleotides: TGTGCCAGCAGCTTGGACTACTCCTACGAGCAGTACTTC. Translated: CASSLDYSYEQYF.